These 4 T cell receptor beta chains were sequenced from one sample in a study of cytomegalovirus exposure and HLA in healthy donors. Assay: immunoSEQ multiplex PCR; the TCRdb copy retains only in-frame clones and omits some. The sample carries some 140,000 clones, roughly 84% recorded once. The sequenced sample consisted of PBMCs. The receptors stem from a human donor in good health.

The chain links TRBV9 to TRBJ2-3; 13 bases line up with TRBD2. Unmatched junction bases numbered 5, after V lost 3 bases and J lost 1 base. This CDR3 is 17 amino acids long. Germline assignment: CDR1 SGDLS and CDR2 YYNGEE. The DNA of the CDR3 is TGTGCCAGCAGCGGGACTAGCGGGAGAGGGGGCACAGATACGCAGTATTTT. Residues: CASSGTSGRGGTDTQYF.

The V call is TRBV7-2, the J call TRBJ1-6; D is undetermined. Trimming stripped 5 bases from V and 7 bases from J, with 9 bases between. Germline V gives CDR1 SGHTA, CDR2 FQGNSA. There are 13 residues in the CDR3. The CDR3 region has the DNA TGTGCCAGCAGCCGTGACTGGAATTCACCCCTCCACTTT. Protein product: CASSRDWNSPLHF.

The CDR3 DNA sequence: TGTGCCAGCAGCTTGGCTACCAAAGGGACAGGGCGGTACACCTTC. Its protein product is CASSLATKGTGRYTF. The rearrangement uses TRBV5-8 and TRBJ1-2, with TRBD1 matching 9 bases. Germline V CDR1 and CDR2: SGHTS, YDEGEE. J gave up 11 bases and V 0 bases, and 11 bases lay outside the gene matches. This CDR3 region has 15 residues.

Here the CDR3 reads CASSYGAGSIYEQYF. The DNA of the CDR3 is TGTGCCAGCAGCTACGGGGCGGGAAGTATCTACGAGCAGTACTTC. The chain employs TRBV13 and TRBJ2-7, with D possibly TRBD2 on 6 matching bases. The germline V gene encodes CDR1 PRHDT and CDR2 FYEKMQ (reference sequence). Trimming took 4 bases from V and 3 from J, leaving 16 bases between them. The CDR3 spans 15 residues.